A selection of T cell receptor beta chains follows, all from one sample in a study of blood T cell repertoires in COVID-19. Repertoires were generated with immunoSEQ multiplex PCR, while TCRdb's copy carries only in-frame clones and drops some. The repertoire holds some 430,000 clones, with less than 95% as singletons. Material: PBMCs or T cells enriched from blood (not recorded which). All receptors derive from a man between 18 and 35 years old who had recovered from COVID-19. The CDR3 runs from the conserved cysteine through the conserved F or W.

v_gene	j_gene	CDR3aa
TRBV27	TRBJ1-2	CAAADRWGWGYTF
TRBV19	TRBJ2-7	CARGRDIHEQYF
TRBV19	TRBJ1-2	CASSFGTGSNYGYTF
TRBV24-1	TRBJ2-2	CATSDPGMTGELFF
TRBV3-1/TRBV3-2	TRBJ1-1	CASSLRQGAFIDTEAFF
TRBV28	TRBJ2-6	CASSVGGISGANVLTF
TRBV7-8	TRBJ2-7	CASSLVVRLADYEQYF
TRBV5-1	TRBJ2-3	CASSPGVDTQYF
TRBV30	TRBJ2-2	CACKGGGTGELFF
TRBV3-1/TRBV3-2	TRBJ1-1	CASSRGQGDTEAFF
TRBV7-9	TRBJ1-6	CASSLIAGQNSPLHF
TRBV2	TRBJ2-1	CASSGPAGEQFF
TRBV5-1	TRBJ2-6	CASSGDRDRDILGGANVLTF
TRBV12-3/TRBV12-4	TRBJ1-2	CASSGHGGYTF
TRBV20-1	TRBJ1-5	CSAGGVQPQHF
TRBV27	TRBJ2-1	CASSYHSGRAGNEQFF
TRBV5-4	TRBJ1-1	CASTGTGTAFF
TRBV28	TRBJ1-3	CASNYGRTGRNTIYF
TRBV5-8	TRBJ1-5	CASSLAGYNQPQHF
TRBV10-2	TRBJ2-7	CASSDLYEQYF
TRBV6-5	TRBJ2-2	CVSAATGELFF
TRBV3-1/TRBV3-2	TRBJ1-5	CASSPRAGDQPQHF
TRBV2	TRBJ2-7	CASRLAGGLAYEQYF
TRBV7-7	TRBJ2-1	CASSLEGGAGDEQFF
TRBV29-1	TRBJ2-3	CSVERRWDTRTDTQYF
TRBV11-2	TRBJ1-2	CASSPRDRGAYGYTF
TRBV5-4	TRBJ2-1	CASSQKTSDNEQFF
TRBV9	TRBJ1-3	CASSPTPGTGGSGNTIYF
TRBV27	TRBJ1-5	CASSLTQGSNQPQHF
TRBV28	TRBJ1-5	CASRQFRVLGNQPQHF
TRBV29-1	TRBJ2-1	CSGTGALLGHEQFF
TRBV9	TRBJ2-1	CASSVGGMSYNEQFF
TRBV5-1	TRBJ2-7	CASSLFPSSGGFYEQYF
TRBV28	TRBJ1-5	CASSFRPGRGRSYQPQHF
TRBV7-3	TRBJ1-2	CASSAGQNYGYTF
TRBV18	TRBJ1-5	CASSGAGGLSNQPQHF
TRBV7-6	TRBJ1-1	CASSLEAGWAEAFF
TRBV25-1	TRBJ1-2	CASTAGESGYTF
TRBV2	TRBJ1-6	CASGGWVVSPLHF
TRBV28	TRBJ1-1	CASSSRGQGLEAFF
TRBV29-1	TRBJ2-2	CSVDPPGGASNTGELFF
TRBV5-6	TRBJ1-2	CASRSTGTGVHGYTF
TRBV7-2	TRBJ2-1	CASSPEGTSGEKFF
TRBV7-8	TRBJ2-1	CASSPRRDRYNEQFF
TRBV30	TRBJ2-2	CAWRGGTGELFF
TRBV5-4	TRBJ2-1	CASSLFASGSEQFF
TRBV12-3/TRBV12-4	TRBJ1-5	CASSLGGSGPQHF
TRBV6-5	TRBJ1-5	CASTRDRPYQPQHF
TRBV19	TRBJ1-1	CASSKGQQNTEAFF
TRBV19	TRBJ1-5	CASSVQGRNQPQHF